This T cell receptor beta chain was captured by sequencing in a study of OX40 agonist ivuxolimab in advanced cancers. Broadly, across the study: Ivuxolimab was an agonistic, fully human IgG2 monoclonal antibody directed against OX40 (CD134), a costimulatory receptor. Intravenous ivuxolimab was administered to patients every 2 weeks at six dose levels: 0.01, 0.1, 0.3, 1.5, 3 and 10 mg/kg. Among the roughly 52 dose-escalation patients, about 19 had hepatocellular carcinoma, approximately 15 melanoma, 9 renal cell carcinoma and 9 head and neck cancer. In the dose-escalation cohort, around four fifths of patients were male, and the mean age was 60 years with a range of roughly 20 to 80. Patients were allowed to have had prior anti-PD-1, anti-PD-L1 or anti-CTLA-4 therapy, and around 41% of the dose-escalation patients had previously received checkpoint inhibitors. Partial responses occurred in three dose-escalation patients: two with cutaneous melanoma and one with hepatocellular carcinoma. Peripheral TCRbeta sequencing aimed to test whether ivuxolimab altered TCR sequence diversity and caused clonal T-cell expansion. The paper reports the monotherapy dose-escalation portion (N of about 54 patients) of the phase I ivuxolimab trial. The paper's findings and limits, for the study overall: After ivuxolimab, more expanded clones were found on average in CD8+ T cells than in CD4+ T cells. Low levels of normalized T-cell clonal expansion were also seen in some nonresponding patients. In the 0.1-3.0 mg/kg groups, partial responders had among the lowest normalized peripheral clonal expansion, particularly in CD8+ T cells. Antigen specificity was not determined for the clonally expanded peripheral T cells. At doses from 0.1 to 3.0 mg/kg, clonal expansion was seen in both CD4+ and CD8+ blood T cells between baseline and week 6.

From cysteine to phenylalanine, the CDR3 is 17 amino acids long. Only the CDR3 portion is preserved as DNA: 51 bases, with reading frame beginning at the first base. According to the germline V gene (reference sequence), CDR1 reads LNHNV and CDR2 reads YYDKDF. Trimming takes 3 bases off V and 2 bases off J; junction bases not matched to a gene: 8. The trial excluded patients who had a history of autoimmune disease or who were on systemic immunosuppression. Peripheral blood for TCR sequencing was collected from all dose cohorts at baseline, on cycle 4 day 1, and on cycle 7 day 1. Samples were obtained from an open-label, multicenter, first-in-human phase I dose-escalation trial of ivuxolimab. Adults with locally advanced or metastatic head and neck squamous cell, hepatocellular, melanoma or renal cell carcinoma were enrolled in the trial. Before TCR sequencing, CD4+ T cells and CD8+ T cells from peripheral blood were sorted into separate populations.

About this clone: Its antigen is currently not known. One base away there is no much larger clone; base qualities are not given.

Genomic DNA was isolated from the sorted cells so that the TCRbeta CDR3 region could be sequenced. The immunoSEQ Assay was used for sequencing of TCRbeta CDR3 regions. TCRdb took this table from immuneACCESS and kept in-frame rearrangements with V and J called. Such tables lack part of the clones; where checked against another copy, unresolved V genes explain under half of the gap, and the rest is unexplained. This sample has tens of thousands of clones in its table, and 87% of those were observed once. Roughly 2.7% of the sample is taken by the ten largest. The chain joins TRBV15 to TRBJ2-3, and TRBD2 matches 10 of the central bases. The starting material was CD4+ or CD8+ T cells sorted from blood, obtained in a trial of the OX40 agonist ivuxolimab. The receptor was derived from an adult with an advanced solid tumor such as melanoma, head and neck, liver or kidney cancer. The CDR3 here reads CATSRKKAGGLTDTQYF. In nucleotide form, the sequence is TGTGCCACCAGCAGGAAAAAAGCGGGGGGGCTCACAGATACGCAGTATTTT. Full variable domain (CDR3 extended with the reference TRBV15 and TRBJ2-3 proteins): DAMVIQNPRYQVTQFGKPVTLSCSQTLNHNVMYWYQQKSSQAPKLLFHYYDKDFNNEADTPDNFQSRRPNTSFCFLDIRSPGLGDTAMYLCATSRKKAGGLTDTQYFGPGTRLTVL.